This T cell receptor (beta chain) comes out of a study of blood T cell repertoires in COVID-19. This table comes from immunoSEQ multiplex PCR, and its TCRdb copy is limited to in-frame clones, with some not included. The data show more than 150,000 clones, with 65% to 85% seen just once and about an eighth held by the top ten. Researchers sorted participants into cohorts using their self-reported clinical history. The recovered donors of Cohort 3 showed two negative PCRs, clearance, or symptom resolution. Sequencing was done on a sample of PBMCs or T cells enriched from blood (not recorded which). The sequence was collected from a woman in her sixties or seventies who had recovered from COVID-19.

CDR3 residues: CASSFVETQYF. The DNA for the CDR3 is TGTGCCAGCAGCTTCGTCGAGACCCAGTACTTC. The chain carries TRBV7-9 and TRBJ2-5; D is unresolved. Trimming pared 3 bases from V and 5 bases from J, leaving 4 bases between. Germline loops: CDR1 SEHNR, CDR2 FQNEAQ (reference sequence). This CDR3 contains 11 residues.